This TCR beta chain was recorded in a study of T cells in tuberculosis. About the research overall: In South Africa, adults with active tuberculosis were compared with IGRA-negative and latently infected IGRA-positive adolescents.

Study conclusions and caveats: Classification accuracy was 87% (AUROC over 0.85) with the GMM-specific repertoire. Samples were chosen by availability of cryopreserved specimens.

Method: immunoSEQ multiplex PCR; TCRdb's copy keeps in-frame clones and lacks some. The data contain about 29,000 clones, more than 85% of them singletons. As concerns this clone: What it binds is not known.

Each clinical donor contributed on average roughly 100,000 T cells from unsorted cryopreserved PBMC. The V gene end was trimmed by 1 base and the J gene end by 2 bases; junction bases not matched to a gene: 7. The germline CDR1 and CDR2 sequences are MDHEN and SYDVKM. CDR3 size: 18 residues. The rearrangement uses TRBV28 and TRBJ2-5; TRBD2 matches at 13 bases. The sequenced sample was PBMCs. This TCR was sampled from a donor aged 10-35 years with latent tuberculosis or without tuberculosis infection. CDR3 sequence: CASSLSGTSGTQQETQYF. As DNA, the CDR3 is TGTGCCAGCAGTTTATCCGGGACTAGCGGGACCCAACAAGAGACCCAGTACTTC.